The following is a TCR beta chain sequence with its context. With a J-beta primer mix and a sample-barcoded 5' primer, a second PCR ran about 7 to 12 cycles. TCRdb independently ran MiXCR on the 5' RACE reads; one entry per CDR3 protein. In the table there are 1.5 million to 2 million distinct CDR3 sequences, around 40% of which are singletons. V was trimmed by 7 bases and J by 0 bases, leaving 16 bases between them. The CDR3 has 16 amino acids. CDR1 and CDR2 (germline): MDHEN, SYDVKM. These data are taken from a study of blood T cells in healthy people across ages. The overall study: Researchers report that template switching captured about one barcoded beta molecule per two T cells.

The gene calls are TRBV28 and TRBJ2-1; possibly TRBD2 for D (6 bases). Sample: blood. This clonotype was obtained from a human donor in good health. The CDR3: CASISSGGSSYNEQFF. CDR3 sequence (DNA): TGTGCCAGCATCTCGTCCGGGGGTAGCTCCTACAATGAGCAGTTCTTC.